This T cell receptor beta chain stems from a study of blood T cell repertoires in COVID-19. In the study overall: Samples of COVID-19 (acute and convalescent) were obtained from the United States, Italy and Spain. Sample material is recorded as cDNA or gDNA derived from T cells, B-cell-depleted T cells, or PBMCs.

As originally analysed: Amplification of reference gene primers was used by the study to estimate nucleated cell counts. Method: immunoSEQ multiplex PCR; TCRdb's copy keeps in-frame clones and lacks some. That table furnishes V, J and clone size, whereas the DNA furnished D and trimming. The table shows around 130,000 clones, with 80% to 90% occurring only once. The CDR3 loop spans 15 amino acids. Trimming removed 0 bases from V and 10 bases from J; junction bases left unmatched: 5. The V gene's germline CDR1 is MGHDK and CDR2 SYGVNS. The chain uses TRBV25-1 and TRBJ2-1, with 11 bases aligning to TRBD2. The receptor comes from a human donor in a cohort sampled during active COVID-19. The sample taken for sequencing was peripheral blood. The CDR3 DNA sequence: TGTGCCAGCAGTGAATATCTAGCGGGGGGTGGGGAGCAGTTCTTC. Protein: CASSEYLAGGGEQFF.